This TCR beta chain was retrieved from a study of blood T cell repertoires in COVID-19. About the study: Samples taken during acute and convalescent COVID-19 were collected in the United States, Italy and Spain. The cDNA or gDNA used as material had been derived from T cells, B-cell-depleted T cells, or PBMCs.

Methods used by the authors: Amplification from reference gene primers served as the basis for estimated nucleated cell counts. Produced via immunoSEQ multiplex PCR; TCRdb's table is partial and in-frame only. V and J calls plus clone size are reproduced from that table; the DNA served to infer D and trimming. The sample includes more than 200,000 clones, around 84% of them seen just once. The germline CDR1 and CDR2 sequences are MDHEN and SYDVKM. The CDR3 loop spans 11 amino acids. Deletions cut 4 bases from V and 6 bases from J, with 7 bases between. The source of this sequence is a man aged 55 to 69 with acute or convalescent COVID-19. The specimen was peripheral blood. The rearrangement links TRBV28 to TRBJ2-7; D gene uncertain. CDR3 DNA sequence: TGTGCCAGCAGTTCCTACGGCGAGCAGTACTTC. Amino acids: CASSSYGEQYF.